This TCR beta chain comes out of a study of cytomegalovirus exposure and HLA in healthy donors. Study summary: Drawn from HLA-typed donors, tens of millions of unique TCRs were held in an early data release.

Trimming removed 4 bases at V and 12 bases at J, with 12 bases between. Looked up from germline, CDR1 is GTSNPN and CDR2 is SVGIG (reference sequence). There are 11 residues in the CDR3. Amplification used 60 Vbeta primers and 13 Jbeta primers. Sequenced by immunoSEQ multiplex PCR; TCRdb stores in-frame clones only, minus some. The repertoire holds 200,000 to 300,000 clones, with around 80% as singletons. Sequencing was carried out using PBMCs. This chain uses TRBV30 with TRBJ1-4, with D maybe TRBD1 (5 bases). The receptor comes from a boy between 5 and 17 years old in good health and CMV-seronegative. The CDR3 reads CAWNHGGELFF. The CDR3, as DNA: TGTGCCTGGAATCACGGGGGAGAACTGTTTTTT. Combining the CDR3 with reference TRBV30 and TRBJ1-4 gives the whole variable domain SQTIHQWPATLVQPVGSPLSLECTVEGTSNPNLYWYRQAAGRGLQLLFYSVGIGQISSEVPQNLSASRPQDRQFILSSKKLLLSDSGFYLCAWNHGGELFFGSGTQLSVL.